This T cell receptor beta chain was sequenced in a study of Ad26.COV2.S vaccination and SARS-CoV-2 variants. Documented treatment: 15 to 20 received Ad26.COV2.S at low or high dose, single or two shots; several received placebo; per-sample allocation not given. Samples analyzed were those drawn on day 63 after the first vaccine or placebo injection. The method was immunoSEQ multiplex PCR; TCRdb's version includes in-frame clones alone and lacks a portion of them. Of about 390,000 clones in the sample, more than 85% were seen once. Sequencing was performed on peripheral blood, taken in a trial of Ad26.COV2.S vaccine versus placebo. This clonotype was obtained from a person between 18 and 60 years old who received the Ad26.COV2.S COVID-19 vaccine or a placebo.

The CDR3 DNA sequence: TGTGCCAGCAGCCAAGAAGCAGGGACCGGGGAGCTGTTTTTT. This translates into CASSQEAGTGELFF. This chain joins TRBV3-1 (or the pseudogene TRBV3-2) and TRBJ2-2; D might be TRBD1 (5 bases). Germline CDR1 reads LGHDT; CDR2 reads YNNKEL (reference sequence). This CDR3 has 14 residues. Trimming took off 0 bases at V and 5 bases at J, with 7 bases between the two ends.